Each of the 25 T cell receptor beta chains below was sequenced from the same sample in a study of OX40 agonist ivuxolimab in advanced cancers. Some clones are missing from TCRdb's copy, which holds only in-frame ones; the method was immunoSEQ multiplex PCR. The sample holds 65,000 to 95,000 clones, more than 70% seen once. The sequenced sample was CD4+ or CD8+ T cells sorted from blood, obtained in a trial of the OX40 agonist ivuxolimab. These TCRs come from an adult with an advanced solid tumor such as melanoma, head and neck, liver or kidney cancer.

The J gene is TRBJ1-2, the V gene TRBV18; 7 nucleotides agree with TRBD1. V dropped 6 bases and J dropped 6; count of bases not matched to a gene: 4. This CDR3 is 12 amino acids long. CDR1 and CDR2 (germline): KGHSH, LQKENI. CDR3 loop: CASSATGHGYTF. The CDR3 region has the DNA TGTGCCAGCTCCGCGACAGGGCATGGCTACACCTTC.

The rearrangement links TRBV7-3 to TRBJ2-2; 11 nucleotides line up with TRBD1. V gave up 3 bases and J gave up 1 base; unmatched junction bases: 1. This CDR3 region has 16 residues. Germline V gives CDR1 SGHTA, CDR2 FQGTGA. The CDR3 spells CASSFGTGGNTGELFF. DNA for the CDR3: TGTGCCAGCAGCTTTGGGACAGGGGGGAACACCGGGGAGCTGTTTTTT.

The gene calls are TRBV6-5 and TRBJ2-3; D is tentatively TRBD1 or TRBD2 (5 bases each). This CDR3 region has 13 residues. Trimming took off 6 bases at V and 8 bases at J, with 15 bases between the two ends. The V gene's germline CDR1 is MNHEY and CDR2 SVGAGI. CDR3 DNA: TGTGCCAGCAGAAGGGAAGAGGGGCTTACGCAGTATTTT. As protein: CASRREEGLTQYF.

The chain is built from TRBV9 and TRBJ1-4; 12 positions agree with TRBD1. Germline V gene data show CDR1 as SGDLS and CDR2 as YYNGEE. After removal of 3 bases from V and 2 bases from J, the junction contained 2 bases not matched to a gene. The CDR3 consists of 16 residues. The CDR3 is CASSEGQGATNEKLFF. The CDR3 DNA is TGTGCCAGCAGCGAGGGACAGGGGGCTACTAATGAAAAACTGTTTTTT.

In its sample, this clone was seen once. This rearrangement joins TRBV7-8 to TRBJ2-1; no definite D call. V was clipped by 5 bases and J by 3 bases, with 17 bases between them. The CDR3 is made up of 16 amino acids. In germline, CDR1 is SGHVS, CDR2 FQNEAQ. CDR3 sequence (DNA): TGTGCCAGCAGCGCTAATAGCCGTGGGCGCTACAATGAGCAGTTCTTC. It yields the protein CASSANSRGRYNEQFF.

The J gene is TRBJ2-7, the V gene TRBV7-8, with TRBD1 matching over 9 bases. V lost 6 bases, J lost 7 bases, and 10 bases stayed unmatched. Germline-derived CDR1 and CDR2 are SGHVS and FQNEAQ. The CDR3 spans 14 residues. The CDR3 nucleotides read TGTGCCAGCAGGGGGGACAGGGTGACGGGGGAGCAGTACTTC. It translates to CASRGDRVTGEQYF. The whole variable domain, filled in from reference TRBV7-8 and TRBJ2-7, reads GAGVSQSPRYKVAKRGQDVALRCDPISGHVSLFWYQQALGQGPEFLTYFQNEAQLDKSGLPSDRFFAERPEGSVSTLKIQRTQQEDSAVYLCASRGDRVTGEQYFGPGTRLTVT.

The chain is built from TRBV4-2 and TRBJ1-5; D is undetermined. Trimming left V 4 bases short and J 3 bases short, with 10 bases between. Germline CDR1 reads LGHNA; CDR2 reads YNFKEQ. CDR3 length: 14 residues. CDR3 loop: CASSPWANNQPQHF. CDR3 nucleotide sequence: TGTGCCAGCAGCCCTTGGGCCAACAATCAGCCCCAGCATTTT.

The chain uses TRBV5-1 and TRBJ2-3; maybe TRBD1 (5 bases). The CDR3 has 15 amino acids. CDR1 is SGHRS and CDR2 is YFSETQ in the germline V gene. Trimming shortened V by 5 bases and J by 1 base, and 14 bases separated the two germline ends. CDR3 bases: TGCGCCAGCAGTTTAGGGGATTGGGGCACAGATACGCAGTATTTT. As protein: CASSLGDWGTDTQYF.

J is TRBJ2-7 and V is TRBV28; the match to TRBD2 covers 7 bases. This CDR3 contains 14 residues. Per the germline V gene, CDR1 is MDHEN and CDR2 is SYDVKM. V lost 6 bases to trimming and J lost 5 bases; unmatched junction nucleotides: 10. DNA for the CDR3: TGTGCCAGCAGGGGAGGGGTCAGGGTCGACGAGCAGTACTTC. This encodes CASRGGVRVDEQYF.

The chain carries TRBV18 and TRBJ1-3; D gene unclear. V gave up 2 bases and J gave up 0 bases, with 8 bases separating them. The germline V gene encodes CDR1 KGHSH and CDR2 LQKENI. The CDR3 is 15 amino acids. The DNA of the CDR3 is TGTGCCAGCTCACCAGGACCGTCCTCTGGAAACACCATATATTTT. Its protein is CASSPGPSSGNTIYF. The full variable domain, completed using reference TRBV18 and TRBJ1-3, is NAGVMQNPRHLVRRRGQEARLRCSPMKGHSHVYWYRQLPEEGLKFMVYLQKENIIDESGMPKERFSAEFPKEGPSILRIQQVVRGDSAAYFCASSPGPSSGNTIYFGEGSWLTVV.

This chain connects TRBV7-2 to TRBJ2-5; 9 bases line up with TRBD2. The trim removed 5 bases at V and 1 base at J, leaving 8 bases unmatched. The CDR3 extends over 16 amino acids. CDR1 and CDR2 from the germline V gene are SGHTA and FQGNSA. The CDR3 bases are TGTGCCAGCAGCCAGTTCAGCGGGGGGCCCCAAGAGACCCAGTACTTC. Protein product: CASSQFSGGPQETQYF.

The count of this clone is one. The chain is built from TRBV18 and TRBJ1-6, with no clear D. V lost 3 bases to trimming and J lost 8 bases, with 14 bases between them. The CDR3 length is 15 residues. Germline V CDR1 and CDR2: KGHSH, LQKENI. CDR3 in amino acids: CASSPQGHADSPLHF. The CDR3 DNA is TGTGCCAGCTCACCGCAAGGCCACGCGGATTCACCCCTCCACTTT. Drawing the rest from reference TRBV18 and TRBJ1-6, the complete variable domain is NAGVMQNPRHLVRRRGQEARLRCSPMKGHSHVYWYRQLPEEGLKFMVYLQKENIIDESGMPKERFSAEFPKEGPSILRIQQVVRGDSAAYFCASSPQGHADSPLHFGNGTRLTVT.

The chain's CDR3 is CASSLGPSGNGNEQFF. CDR3 bases: TGTGCCAGCAGCTTAGGTCCTAGCGGGAACGGCAATGAGCAGTTCTTC. The chain employs TRBV7-3 and TRBJ2-1; 9 bases agree with TRBD2. The CDR3 is 16 amino acids. V lost 2 bases to trimming and J lost 6 bases; unmatched junction nucleotides: 8. The germline CDR1 and CDR2 sequences are SGHTA and FQGTGA.

The rearrangement uses TRBV28 and TRBJ1-5; tentatively, D is TRBD1 (5 bases). The CDR3 spans 16 residues. The V gene's germline CDR1 is MDHEN and CDR2 SYDVKM. Trimming stripped 6 bases from V and 0 bases from J, with 15 bases between. CDR3 sequence: CASRVTRGNSNQPQHF. The CDR3 bases are TGTGCCAGCAGAGTAACGAGGGGAAATAGCAATCAGCCCCAGCATTTT.

The V call is TRBV6-6, the J call TRBJ2-7; D is unresolved. Germline V lookup: CDR1 MNHNY, CDR2 SVGAGI (reference sequence). The ends were cut back, 4 bases at V and 3 bases at J, with 4 bases in the middle. The CDR3 contains 11 residues. For the CDR3, the DNA is TGTGCCAGCAGTTCCTTCTACGAGCAGTACTTC. This codes for CASSSFYEQYF.

V is TRBV18 and J is TRBJ2-2; unclear D gene. CDR3 size: 15 residues. V lost 4 bases and J 1 base, leaving 10 bases between the germline ends. Germline V gene data show CDR1 as KGHSH and CDR2 as LQKENI. DNA of the CDR3: TGTGCCAGCTCACTTCAATGGGGGAACACCGGGGAGCTGTTTTTT. Its translation is CASSLQWGNTGELFF.

The CDR3 here is CASSLALTEAFF. The CDR3, as DNA: TGTGCCAGCAGCTTAGCCTTGACTGAAGCTTTCTTT. The V and J genes are TRBV7-2 and TRBJ1-1; D is uncertain. In germline, CDR1 is SGHTA, CDR2 FQGNSA. The CDR3 is 12 amino acids. V was shortened by 0 bases and J by 5 bases, with 4 bases between the two germline ends.

The chain couples TRBV4-3 to TRBJ2-1, with 12 bases fitting TRBD2. Germline loops: CDR1 LGHNA, CDR2 YSLEER. This CDR3 spans 16 amino acids. V gave up 4 bases and J gave up 7 bases; unmatched junction bases: 8. The CDR3 DNA reads as TGCGCCAGCAGCCGATACCGTACTAGCGGGAGGAATGAGCAGTTCTTC. As protein: CASSRYRTSGRNEQFF.

This rearrangement joins TRBV7-6 to TRBJ2-7, with 9 bases that match TRBD1. The CDR3 totals 14 residues. The J segment lost 5 bases and the V segment lost 5 bases, leaving 7 bases of the junction unmatched. Germline CDR1 SGHVS, CDR2 FNYEAQ. The CDR3 region is CASSLGQGYNEQYF. The DNA for the CDR3 is TGTGCCAGCAGCCTTGGACAGGGGTACAACGAGCAGTACTTC.

The chain employs TRBV6-1 and TRBJ1-1, with D unresolved. V was pared by 6 bases and J by 2 bases, with 10 bases between. CDR3 length: 13 amino acids. CDR1 and CDR2 from the germline V gene are MNHNS and SASEGT. CDR3 coding DNA: TGTGCCAGCAGGATGGTCCTAAACACTGAAGCTTTCTTT. Encoded protein: CASRMVLNTEAFF.

This chain uses TRBV15 with TRBJ2-2, with D unclear. The V gene lost 7 bases and the J gene lost 6 bases, with 12 bases spanning the gap. Germline CDR1 is LNHNV and CDR2 is YYDKDF (reference sequence). The CDR3 has 13 residues. The CDR3 DNA follows: TGTGCCACCACCGTAAACCGGGCCGGGGAGCTGTTTTTT. Translated, it gives CATTVNRAGELFF.

The V gene is TRBV5-1, the J gene TRBJ2-7; TRBD1 aligns across 8 bases. With V trimmed by 3 bases and J by 0 bases, 14 bases remained unmatched. Germline V CDR1 and CDR2: SGHRS, YFSETQ. The CDR3 sequence is 18 residues long. The CDR3 loop reads CASSSTIPGGSNSYEQYF. CDR3 bases: TGCGCCAGCAGCTCAACTATCCCAGGGGGCTCCAACTCCTACGAGCAGTACTTC.

This clone turned up a few times. The chain uses TRBV19 and TRBJ2-4; either TRBD1 or TRBD2 may fit D (5 bases each). The CDR3 is made up of 12 amino acids. V lost 6 bases and J lost 15, with 18 bases in between. The germline gives CDR1 LNHDA, CDR2 SQIVND (reference sequence). CDR3 sequence reads: CASSPNSRGLYF. Here the CDR3 DNA reads TGTGCCAGTAGCCCCAATTCGAGGGGTCTGTACTTC.

The chain has TRBV9 and TRBJ2-5; 7 bases line up with TRBD1. The CDR3 consists of 14 residues. Germline CDR1 reads SGDLS; CDR2 reads YYNGEE. The junction had 4 bases not matched to a gene; V was cut back by 4 bases and J by 1 base. CDR3 nucleotide sequence: TGTGCCAGCAGCAAGGGACAGAGCCAAGAGACCCAGTACTTC. Encoded protein: CASSKGQSQETQYF.

V is TRBV9 and J is TRBJ1-1, with TRBD1 matching 7 bases. The CDR3 consists of 14 residues. V trimming: 4 bases; J trimming: 5 bases; junction bases outside the gene matches: 8. Germline-derived CDR1 and CDR2 are SGDLS and YYNGEE. The CDR3 nucleotides read TGTGCCAGCAGCCGACTAAGGGGGCAGACTGAAGCTTTCTTT. Translating it yields CASSRLRGQTEAFF.